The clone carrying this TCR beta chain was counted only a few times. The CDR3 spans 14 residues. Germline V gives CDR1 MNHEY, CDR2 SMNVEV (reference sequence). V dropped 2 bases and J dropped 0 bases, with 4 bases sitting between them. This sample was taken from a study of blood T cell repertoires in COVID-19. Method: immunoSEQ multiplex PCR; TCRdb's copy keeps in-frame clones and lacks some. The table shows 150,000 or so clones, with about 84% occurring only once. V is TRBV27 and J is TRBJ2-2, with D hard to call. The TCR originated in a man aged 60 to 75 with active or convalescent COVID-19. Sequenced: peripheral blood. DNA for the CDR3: TGTGCCAGCAGTTTAGTCGCGAACACCGGGGAGCTGTTTTTT. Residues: CASSLVANTGELFF.